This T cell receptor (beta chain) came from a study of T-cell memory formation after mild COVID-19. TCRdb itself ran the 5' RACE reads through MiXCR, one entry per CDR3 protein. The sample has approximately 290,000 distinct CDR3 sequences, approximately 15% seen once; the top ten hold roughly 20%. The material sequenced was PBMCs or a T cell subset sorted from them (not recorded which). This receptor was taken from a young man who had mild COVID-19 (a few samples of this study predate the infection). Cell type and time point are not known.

The CDR3 here is CASSDAYNEQFF. CDR3 sequence (DNA): TGTGCCAGCAGCGACGCATACAATGAGCAGTTCTTC. The rearrangement joins TRBV9 to TRBJ2-1; D is unclear. Between the trimmed V and J ends, which lost 3 bases and 4 bases, there was a span of 5 bases. This CDR3 is 12 amino acids long. CDR1 SGDLS and CDR2 YYNGEE come from the germline V gene.